This TCR beta chain was observed in a study of OX40 agonist ivuxolimab in advanced cancers. On the study more broadly: Treatment received earlier with anti-PD-1, anti-PD-L1 or anti-CTLA-4 agents was allowed, and 40% had some. Overall study findings and caveats: The authors also found low normalized T-cell clonal expansion in some nonresponders. Fewer expanded clones were found on average in CD4+ than in CD8+ T cells.

Generated by immunoSEQ multiplex PCR, the TCRdb table keeps only in-frame clones and is missing some. Of around 99,000 clones in the sample, roughly 90% are singletons; the top ten hold roughly 1.3%. Points on this clone: What it binds is not known.

The study sampled blood at baseline, cycle 4 day 1, and cycle 7 day 1. The trim removed 0 bases at V and 3 bases at J, leaving 5 bases unmatched. This CDR3 comprises 16 residues. Germline lookup yields CDR1 SGHRS and CDR2 YFSETQ. The gene calls are TRBV5-1 and TRBJ2-4, with TRBD1 matching 8 bases. The sequence was obtained from an adult with an advanced solid tumor such as melanoma, head and neck, liver or kidney cancer. This material consisted of CD4+ or CD8+ T cells sorted from blood, taken in a trial of the OX40 agonist ivuxolimab. The CDR3 is CASSLEQGAGKNIQYF. The CDR3 DNA reads TGCGCCAGCAGCTTGGAGCAGGGGGCCGGCAAAAACATTCAGTACTTC.